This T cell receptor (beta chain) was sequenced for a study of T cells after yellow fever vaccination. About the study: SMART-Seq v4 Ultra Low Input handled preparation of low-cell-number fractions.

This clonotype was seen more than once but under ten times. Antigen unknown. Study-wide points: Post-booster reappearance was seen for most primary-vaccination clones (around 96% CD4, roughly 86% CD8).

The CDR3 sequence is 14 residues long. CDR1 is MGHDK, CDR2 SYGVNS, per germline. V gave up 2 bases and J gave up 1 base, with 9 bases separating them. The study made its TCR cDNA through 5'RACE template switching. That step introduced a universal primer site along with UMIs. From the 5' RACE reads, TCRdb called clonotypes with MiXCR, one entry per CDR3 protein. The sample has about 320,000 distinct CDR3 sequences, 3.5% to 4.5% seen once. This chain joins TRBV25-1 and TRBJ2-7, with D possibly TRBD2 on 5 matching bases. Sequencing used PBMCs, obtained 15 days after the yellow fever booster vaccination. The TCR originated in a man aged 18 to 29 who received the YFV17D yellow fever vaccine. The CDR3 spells CASSEGGVSYEQYF. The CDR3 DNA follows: TGTGCCAGCAGTGAAGGAGGAGTTTCCTACGAGCAGTACTTC.